A selection of T cell receptor beta chains follows, all from one sample in a study of early T cells in non-severe SARS-CoV-2 infection. TCRdb reprocessed the 5' RACE reads with MiXCR, giving one entry per CDR3 protein. Seen here are 65,000 to 90,000 distinct CDR3 sequences, around 12% observed once, and the top ten hold about 4.2%. Specimen: whole blood. These receptors were obtained from an adult who was a healthcare worker with PCR-confirmed SARS-CoV-2 infection or an uninfected control (not recorded which). CDR3s include the opening cysteine and the closing phenylalanine or tryptophan. Each record gives: J gene, clone size, V gene, D gene, CDR3 protein, CDR3 DNA. A D gene is named only where the DNA matches it firmly. Clone size is shown for a subset of rows, as once, few, many or a class of expanded clone.

TRBJ2-5 | . | TRBV6-1 | . | CASSEEARPLGTQYF | TGTGCCAGCAGTGAAGAGGCCCGACCCTTAGGGACCCAGTACTTC
TRBJ2-3 | . | TRBV7-6 | . | CASSLHLPGATDTQYF | TGTGCCAGCAGCCTCCACTTGCCAGGGGCCACAGATACGCAGTATTTT
TRBJ2-1 | . | TRBV6-1 | . | CASSEYLGGNNEQFF | TGTGCCAGCAGTGAATACCTGGGGGGTAACAATGAGCAGTTCTTC
TRBJ2-1 | many | TRBV5-1 | TRBD2 | CASRPGLAGENNEQFF | TGCGCCAGCCGTCCAGGATTAGCGGGAGAGAACAATGAGCAGTTCTTC
TRBJ1-1 | . | TRBV5-4 | . | CASSLEEWSTEAFF | TGTGCCAGCAGCTTAGAGGAGTGGTCCACTGAAGCTTTCTTT
TRBJ2-7 | many | TRBV10-3 | . | CAISEVRVGQYF | TGTGCCATCAGTGAGGTCCGTGTAGGGCAGTACTTC
TRBJ2-1 | many | TRBV3-1 | . | CASSPPGRTPYNEQFF | TGTGCCAGCAGCCCCCCCGGACGGACCCCCTACAATGAGCAGTTCTTC
TRBJ2-7 | . | TRBV2 | TRBD2 | CASSELAGGGEQYF | TGTGCCAGCAGTGAACTAGCGGGAGGAGGGGAGCAGTACTTC
TRBJ2-5 | few | TRBV29-1 | . | CSVDRGAQETQYF | TGCAGCGTTGACAGAGGGGCGCAAGAGACCCAGTACTTC
TRBJ2-1 | many | TRBV7-8 | TRBD2 | CASSHGLAGASYNEQFF | TGTGCCAGCAGCCATGGGCTAGCGGGAGCTTCCTACAATGAGCAGTTCTTC
TRBJ1-4 | few | TRBV27 | TRBD1 | CASSPPDRVHEKLFF | TGTGCCAGCAGTCCCCCGGACAGGGTGCATGAAAAACTGTTTTTT
TRBJ2-1 | many | TRBV5-6 | TRBD2 | CASRSVQSGIDYNEQFF | TGTGCCAGCAGAAGTGTCCAAAGCGGGATAGACTACAATGAGCAGTTCTTC
TRBJ2-7 | many | TRBV7-9 | TRBD1 | CASSLVGTGIRVYEQYF | TGTGCCAGCAGCTTAGTCGGGACAGGCATCAGGGTCTACGAGCAGTACTTC
TRBJ1-2 | . | TRBV5-1 | TRBD1 | CASTPDRASGYTF | TGCGCCAGCACCCCTGACAGGGCGAGTGGCTACACCTTC
TRBJ2-7 | . | TRBV5-4 | . | CASSLYGGPPGEQYF | TGTGCCAGCAGCTTGTACGGCGGCCCGCCGGGCGAGCAGTACTTC
TRBJ2-5 | many | TRBV6-5 | TRBD2 | CASREAGTSGIVTQYF | TGTGCCAGCAGGGAAGCCGGGACTAGCGGGATCGTGACCCAGTACTTC
TRBJ2-5 | . | TRBV29-1 | . | CSVVDPRQTQYF | TGCAGCGTTGTAGACCCGCGTCAGACCCAGTACTTC
TRBJ1-2 | few | TRBV2 | . | CASRTESNYGYTF | TGTGCCAGCAGAACAGAATCTAACTATGGCTACACCTTC
TRBJ2-3 | . | TRBV7-3 | . | CASSLTGGLRDTQYF | TGTGCCAGCAGCCTCACCGGGGGGCTGAGAGATACGCAGTATTTT
TRBJ1-5 | many | TRBV6-5 | . | CASTPDPFNQPQHF | TGTGCCAGCACCCCGGACCCTTTTAATCAGCCCCAGCATTTT